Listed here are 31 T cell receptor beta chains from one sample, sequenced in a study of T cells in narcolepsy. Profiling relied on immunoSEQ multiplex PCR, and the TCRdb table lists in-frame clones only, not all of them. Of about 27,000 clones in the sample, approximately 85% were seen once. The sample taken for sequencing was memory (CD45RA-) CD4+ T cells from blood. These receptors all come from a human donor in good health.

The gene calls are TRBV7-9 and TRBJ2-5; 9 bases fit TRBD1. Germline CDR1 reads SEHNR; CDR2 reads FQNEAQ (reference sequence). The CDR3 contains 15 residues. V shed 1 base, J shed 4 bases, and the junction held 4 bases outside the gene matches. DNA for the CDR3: TGTGCCAGCAGCTTAGGGACAGGGGCCCGAGAGACCCAGTACTTC. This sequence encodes CASSLGTGARETQYF.

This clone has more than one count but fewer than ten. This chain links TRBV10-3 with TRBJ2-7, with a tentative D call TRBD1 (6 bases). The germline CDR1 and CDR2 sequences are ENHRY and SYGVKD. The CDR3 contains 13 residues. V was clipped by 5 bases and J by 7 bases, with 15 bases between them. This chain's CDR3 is CAISQDSQGEQYF. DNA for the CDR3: TGTGCCATCAGTCAGGACTCCCAGGGGGAGCAGTACTTC.

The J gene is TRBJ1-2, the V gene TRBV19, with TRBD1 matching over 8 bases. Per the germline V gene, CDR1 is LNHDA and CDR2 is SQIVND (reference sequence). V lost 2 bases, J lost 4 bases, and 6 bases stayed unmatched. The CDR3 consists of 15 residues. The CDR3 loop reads CASSITAGGAYGYTF. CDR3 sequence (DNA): TGTGCCAGTAGTATAACGGCAGGGGGCGCCTATGGCTACACCTTC.

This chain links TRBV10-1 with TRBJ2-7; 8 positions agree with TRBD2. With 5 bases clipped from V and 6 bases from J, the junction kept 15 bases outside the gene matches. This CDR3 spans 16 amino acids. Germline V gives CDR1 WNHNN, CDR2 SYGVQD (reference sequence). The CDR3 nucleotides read TGCGCCAGCAGTCCCCTCCCGACTAGCGCTCCTCGCGAGCAGTACTTC. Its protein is CASSPLPTSAPREQYF.

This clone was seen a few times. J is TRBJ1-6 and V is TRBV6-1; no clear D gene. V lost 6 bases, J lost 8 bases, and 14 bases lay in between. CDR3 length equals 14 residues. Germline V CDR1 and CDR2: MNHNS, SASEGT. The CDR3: CASRGFYGDSPLHF. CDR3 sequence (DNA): TGTGCCAGCAGGGGCTTTTATGGGGATTCACCCCTCCACTTT.

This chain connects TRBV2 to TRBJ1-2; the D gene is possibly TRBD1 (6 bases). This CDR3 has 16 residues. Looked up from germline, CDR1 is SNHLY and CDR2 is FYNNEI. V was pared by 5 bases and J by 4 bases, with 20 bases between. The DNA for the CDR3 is TGTGCCAGCAGTTCTACAGGGAGTCAAAAGGGCTATGGCTACACCTTC. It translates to CASSSTGSQKGYGYTF.

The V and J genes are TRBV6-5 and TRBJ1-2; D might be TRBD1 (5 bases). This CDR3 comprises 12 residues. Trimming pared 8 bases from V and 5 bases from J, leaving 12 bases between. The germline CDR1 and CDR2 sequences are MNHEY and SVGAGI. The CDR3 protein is CASGGRAYGYTF. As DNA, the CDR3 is TGTGCCAGCGGCGGCAGGGCATATGGCTACACCTTC.

The CDR3 region has the DNA TGTGCCAGCAGCTTGCTTATTTACAATAAACAGGGTTCTGGAAACACCATATATTTT. It codes for CASSLLIYNKQGSGNTIYF. V and J are TRBV5-6 and TRBJ1-3; D possibly corresponds to TRBD1 (6 bases). The V end was cut by 1 base, the J end by 1 base, with 21 bases between. Germline CDR1 SGHDT, CDR2 YYEEEE. The CDR3 totals 19 residues.

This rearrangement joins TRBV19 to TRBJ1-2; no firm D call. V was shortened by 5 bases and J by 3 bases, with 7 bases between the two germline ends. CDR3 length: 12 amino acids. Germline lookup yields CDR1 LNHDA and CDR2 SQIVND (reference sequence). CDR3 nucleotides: TGTGCCAGTAGTCGACGGGACTATGGCTACACCTTC. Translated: CASSRRDYGYTF.

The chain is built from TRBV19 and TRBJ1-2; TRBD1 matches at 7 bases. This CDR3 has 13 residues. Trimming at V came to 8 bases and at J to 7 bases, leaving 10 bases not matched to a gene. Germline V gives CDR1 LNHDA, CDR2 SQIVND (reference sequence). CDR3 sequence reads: CASPRQGRGGYTF. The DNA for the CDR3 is TGTGCCAGTCCTCGACAGGGAAGAGGTGGCTACACCTTC.

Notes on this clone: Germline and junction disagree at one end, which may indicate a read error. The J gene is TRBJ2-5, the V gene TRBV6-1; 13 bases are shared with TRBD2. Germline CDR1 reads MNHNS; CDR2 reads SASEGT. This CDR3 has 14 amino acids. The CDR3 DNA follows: TGTGCCAGCAGTGAGGGACTAGCGGGAAGCGAAAGGGACTTC. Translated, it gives CASSEGLAGSERDF.

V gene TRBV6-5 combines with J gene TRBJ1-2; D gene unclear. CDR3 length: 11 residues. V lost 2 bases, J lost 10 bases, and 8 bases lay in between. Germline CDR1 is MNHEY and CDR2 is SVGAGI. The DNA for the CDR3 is TGTGCCAGCAGTTACAGCGGTCACTACACCTTC. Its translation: CASSYSGHYTF.

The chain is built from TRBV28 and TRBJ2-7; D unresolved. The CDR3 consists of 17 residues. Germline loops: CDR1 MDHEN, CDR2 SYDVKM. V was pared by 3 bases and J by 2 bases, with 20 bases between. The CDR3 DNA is TGTGCCAGCAGTTTTTATTATCGGACGGAAAAGGCCTACGAGCAGTACTTC. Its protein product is CASSFYYRTEKAYEQYF.

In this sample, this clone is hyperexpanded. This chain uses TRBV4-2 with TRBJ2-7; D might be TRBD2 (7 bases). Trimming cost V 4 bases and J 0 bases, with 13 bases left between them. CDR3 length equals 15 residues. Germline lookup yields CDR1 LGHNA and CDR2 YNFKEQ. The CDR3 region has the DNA TGTGCCAGCAGCCTCGGCGGGGGCACCTCCTACGAGCAGTACTTC. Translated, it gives CASSLGGGTSYEQYF.

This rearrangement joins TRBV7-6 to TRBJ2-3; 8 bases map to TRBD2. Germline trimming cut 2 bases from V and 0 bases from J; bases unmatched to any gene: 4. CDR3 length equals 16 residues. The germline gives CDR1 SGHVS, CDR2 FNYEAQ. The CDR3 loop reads CASSLLAGSSTDTQYF. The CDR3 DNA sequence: TGTGCCAGCAGCTTATTAGCGGGAAGTAGCACAGATACGCAGTATTTT.

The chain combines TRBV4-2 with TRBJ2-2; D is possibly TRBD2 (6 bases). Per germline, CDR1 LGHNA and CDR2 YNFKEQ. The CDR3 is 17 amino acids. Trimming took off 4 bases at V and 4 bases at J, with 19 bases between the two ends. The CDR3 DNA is TGTGCCAGCAGCCGATCCTCAAGGGACTCGGGCACCGGGGAGCTGTTTTTT. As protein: CASSRSSRDSGTGELFF.

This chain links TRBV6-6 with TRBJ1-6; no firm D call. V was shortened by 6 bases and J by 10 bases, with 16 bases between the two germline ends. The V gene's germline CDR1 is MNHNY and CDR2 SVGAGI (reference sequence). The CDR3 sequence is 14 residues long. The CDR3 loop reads CASRLPQVVSPLHF. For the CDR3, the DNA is TGTGCCAGCAGATTACCCCAAGTAGTCTCACCCCTCCACTTT.

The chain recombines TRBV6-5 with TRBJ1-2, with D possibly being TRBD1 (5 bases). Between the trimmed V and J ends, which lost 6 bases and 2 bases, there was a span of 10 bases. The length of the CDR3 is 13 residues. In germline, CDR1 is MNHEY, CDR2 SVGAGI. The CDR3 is CASRNRDNYGYTF. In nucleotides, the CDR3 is TGTGCCAGCAGAAACCGGGACAACTATGGCTACACCTTC.

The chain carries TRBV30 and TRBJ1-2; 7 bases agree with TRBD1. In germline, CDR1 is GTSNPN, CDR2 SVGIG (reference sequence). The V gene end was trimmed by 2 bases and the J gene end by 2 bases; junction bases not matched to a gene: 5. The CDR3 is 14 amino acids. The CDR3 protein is CAWSQGVLNYGYTF. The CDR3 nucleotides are TGTGCCTGGAGTCAGGGGGTCCTAAACTATGGCTACACCTTC.

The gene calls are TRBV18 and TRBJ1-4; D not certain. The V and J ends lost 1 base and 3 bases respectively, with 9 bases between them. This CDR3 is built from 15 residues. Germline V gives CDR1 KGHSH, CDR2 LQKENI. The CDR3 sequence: CASSPQGSPNEKLFF. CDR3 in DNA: TGTGCCAGCTCACCACAGGGTAGCCCTAATGAAAAACTGTTTTTT.

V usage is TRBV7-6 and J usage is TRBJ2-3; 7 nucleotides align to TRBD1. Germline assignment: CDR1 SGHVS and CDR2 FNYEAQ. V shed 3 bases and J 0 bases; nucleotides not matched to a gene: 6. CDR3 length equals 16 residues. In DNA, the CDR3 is TGTGCCAGCAGCTTTTCGACAGGGCTTAGCACAGATACGCAGTATTTT. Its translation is CASSFSTGLSTDTQYF.

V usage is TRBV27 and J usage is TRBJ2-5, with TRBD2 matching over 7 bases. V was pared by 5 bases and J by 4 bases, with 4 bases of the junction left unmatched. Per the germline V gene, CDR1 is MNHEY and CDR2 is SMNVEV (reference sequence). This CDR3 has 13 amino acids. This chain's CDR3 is CASSGSSGETQYF. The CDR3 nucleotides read TGTGCCAGCAGTGGTTCTAGCGGAGAGACCCAGTACTTC.

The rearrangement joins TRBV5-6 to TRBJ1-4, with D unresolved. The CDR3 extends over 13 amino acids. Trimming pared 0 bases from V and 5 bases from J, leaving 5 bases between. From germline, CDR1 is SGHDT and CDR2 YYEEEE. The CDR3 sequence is CASSLARNEKLFF. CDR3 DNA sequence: TGTGCCAGCAGCTTGGCCCGAAATGAAAAACTGTTTTTT. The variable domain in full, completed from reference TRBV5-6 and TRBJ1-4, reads DAGVTQSPTHLIKTRGQQVTLRCSPKSGHDTVSWYQQALGQGPQFIFQYYEEEERQRGNFPDRFSGHQFPNYSSELNVNALLLGDSALYLCASSLARNEKLFFGSGTQLSVL.

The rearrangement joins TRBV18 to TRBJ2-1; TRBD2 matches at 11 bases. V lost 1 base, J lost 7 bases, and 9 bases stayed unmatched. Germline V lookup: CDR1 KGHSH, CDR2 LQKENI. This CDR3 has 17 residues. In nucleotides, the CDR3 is TGTGCCAGCTCACCACGGGTAGCGGGAGGGCCCGGGAATGAGCAGTTCTTC. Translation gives CASSPRVAGGPGNEQFF.

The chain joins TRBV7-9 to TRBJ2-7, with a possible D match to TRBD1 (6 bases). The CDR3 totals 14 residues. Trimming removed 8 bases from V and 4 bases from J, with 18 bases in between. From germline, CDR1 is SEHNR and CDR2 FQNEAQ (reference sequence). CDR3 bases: TGTGCCAGCGGTACCCGTCAGGGGTGGTACGAGCAGTACTTC. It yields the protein CASGTRQGWYEQYF.

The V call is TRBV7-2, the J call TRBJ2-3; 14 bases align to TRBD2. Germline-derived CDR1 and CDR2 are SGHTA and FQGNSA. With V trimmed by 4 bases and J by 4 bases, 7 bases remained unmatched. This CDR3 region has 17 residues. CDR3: CASSSTSGGAGSDTQYF. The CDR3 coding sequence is TGTGCCAGCAGCTCGACTAGCGGGGGGGCTGGATCAGATACGCAGTATTTT.

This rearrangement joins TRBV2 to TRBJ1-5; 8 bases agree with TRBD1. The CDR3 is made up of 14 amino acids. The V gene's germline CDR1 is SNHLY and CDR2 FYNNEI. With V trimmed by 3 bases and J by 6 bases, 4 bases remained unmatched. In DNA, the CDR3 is TGTGCCAGCAGTGACAGGGGGCTTCCTCAGCCCCAGCATTTT. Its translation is CASSDRGLPQPQHF.

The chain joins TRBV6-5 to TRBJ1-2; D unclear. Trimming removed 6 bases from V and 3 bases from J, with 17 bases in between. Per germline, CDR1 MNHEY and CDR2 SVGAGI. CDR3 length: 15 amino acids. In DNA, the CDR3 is TGTGCCAGCAGGGATCCGGCGGGCGCCGACTATGGCTACACCTTC. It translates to CASRDPAGADYGYTF.

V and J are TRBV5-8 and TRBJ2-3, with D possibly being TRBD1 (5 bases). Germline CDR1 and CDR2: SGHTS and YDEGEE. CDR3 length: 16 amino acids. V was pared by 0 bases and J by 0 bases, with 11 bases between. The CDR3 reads CASSLGQRTSTDTQYF. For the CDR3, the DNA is TGTGCCAGCAGCTTGGGACAGCGAACTAGCACAGATACGCAGTATTTT.

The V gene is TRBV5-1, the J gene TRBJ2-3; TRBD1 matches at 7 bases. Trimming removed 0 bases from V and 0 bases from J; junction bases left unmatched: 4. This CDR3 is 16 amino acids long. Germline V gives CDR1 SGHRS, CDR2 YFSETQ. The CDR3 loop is CASSLGTGSSTDTQYF. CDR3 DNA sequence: TGCGCCAGCAGCTTGGGGACAGGCTCAAGCACAGATACGCAGTATTTT.

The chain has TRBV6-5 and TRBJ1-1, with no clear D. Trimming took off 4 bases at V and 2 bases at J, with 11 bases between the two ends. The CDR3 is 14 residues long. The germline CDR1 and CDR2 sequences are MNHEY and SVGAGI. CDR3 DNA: TGTGCCAGCAGTTCTCTTAGCGGAAACACTGAAGCTTTCTTT. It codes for CASSSLSGNTEAFF.